The sample holds a few counts of the clone carrying this TCR beta chain. Its cognate antigen is unknown. The data were taken from a study of regulatory T cells in long-lasting Graves disease. Notes on the study in general: For persistent Graves' patients, TCR diversity was lower than for newly diagnosed ones. A greater number of public clonotypes (around 3,000) was shared by persistent patients than by new patients (roughly 880).

V was pared by 3 bases and J by 6 bases, with 7 bases of the junction left unmatched. This CDR3 comprises 16 residues. The germline gives CDR1 MDHEN, CDR2 SYDVKM. Building of the TCR beta libraries involved iRepertoire HTBI primers and Arm-PCR of CDR3 regions. MiXCR, applied by TCRdb to the multiplex PCR reads, yields one record per CDR3 protein. The sample consists of 450,000 to 650,000 distinct CDR3 sequences, about 16% of them appearing once. Time point given: newly diagnosed GD, antithyroid drugs for less than 3 months. The TCR library was made from RNA that had been extracted from PBMCs in TRIzol. These data were also reused for a study on T cells in Graves' hyperthyroidism and ophthalmopathy. This second study says: Stable hyperthyroidism was told apart from ophthalmopathy by a model built on 13 V-J features. Model predictions of ophthalmopathy came a median about 6.3 months before onset.

The clonotype originates from a woman aged 35-65 years with Graves disease. The sample consisted of peripheral blood mononuclear cells (PBMCs), taken at new diagnosis, from a patient treated with antithyroid drugs. The V gene is TRBV28, the J gene TRBJ2-1; 11 bases are a match to TRBD2. CDR3 nucleotides: TGTGCCAGCAGTTTCCTAACTAGCGGGGGACTCAATGAGCAGTTCTTC. The encoded protein is CASSFLTSGGLNEQFF.